This passage covers 17 T cell receptor beta chains from one sample sequenced in a study of cytomegalovirus exposure and HLA in healthy donors. Primers: 60 Vbeta forward and 13 Jbeta reverse. Produced via immunoSEQ multiplex PCR; TCRdb's table is partial and in-frame only. Of about 160,000 clones listed, 60% to 85% were seen once; the top ten hold 3%. What was sequenced was PBMCs. The receptors come from a woman in her fifties or sixties in good health and CMV-seropositive.

The rearrangement joins TRBV6-1 to TRBJ2-1, with 10 bases matching TRBD2. Germline V CDR1 and CDR2: MNHNS, SASEGT. The CDR3 spans 15 residues. The junction had 6 bases not matched to a gene; V was cut back by 7 bases and J by 3 bases. CDR3 region: CASKVAGGNYNEQFF. The CDR3 DNA reads TGTGCCAGCAAGGTAGCGGGGGGTAACTACAATGAGCAGTTCTTC.

The V call is TRBV10-1, the J call TRBJ2-5; 9 nucleotides match TRBD1. The J call may be mistaken, given a closer DNA end match to TRBJ2-7. Germline lookup yields CDR1 WNHNN and CDR2 SYGVQD (reference sequence). This CDR3 spans 14 amino acids. CDR3 amino acids: CASSEYKTGGEQYF. The CDR3 nucleotides read TGCGCCAGCAGTGAATACAAGACAGGGGGCGAGCAGTACTTC.

A few counts support this clone. The rearrangement links TRBV7-2 to TRBJ2-1, with TRBD2 matching 9 bases. CDR1 is SGHTA and CDR2 is FQGNSA in the germline V gene. The ends lost 5 bases at V and 4 bases at J; junction bases unmatched: 3. The CDR3 runs 14 residues. Here the CDR3 reads CASSLTSGYNEQFF. CDR3 DNA sequence: TGTGCCAGCAGCCTAACTAGCGGGTACAATGAGCAGTTCTTC.

This chain uses TRBV11-1 with TRBJ2-3, with D unresolved. Trimming took off 1 base at V and 2 bases at J, with 7 bases between the two ends. From germline, CDR1 is SGHAT and CDR2 FQDESV (reference sequence). CDR3 length: 14 residues. The CDR3 is CASSLGQITDTQYF. Written as DNA, the CDR3 is TGTGCCAGCAGCTTAGGTCAGATCACAGATACGCAGTATTTT.

The chain employs TRBV29-1 and TRBJ2-3; 15 nucleotides match TRBD2. This CDR3 has 13 residues. The germline V gene encodes CDR1 SQVTM and CDR2 ANQGSEA. Trimming took 7 bases from V and 8 from J; bases not matched to a gene: 4. DNA of the CDR3: TGCAGCGCCCGGGGACTAGCGGGGGGTACGCAGTATTTT. It specifies CSARGLAGGTQYF.

This clone was detected only a few times. V gene TRBV6-1 combines with J gene TRBJ1-1, with D possibly TRBD1 on 5 matching bases. V shed 2 bases and J shed 5 bases, with 9 bases lying between them. CDR1 is MNHNS and CDR2 is SASEGT in the germline V gene. The CDR3 has 13 residues. CDR3 residues: CASSEQGETEAFF. CDR3 bases: TGTGCCAGCAGTGAACAGGGCGAAACTGAAGCTTTCTTT.

This chain links TRBV5-1 with TRBJ2-3; 9 bases fit TRBD1. The CDR3 length is 14 residues. Unmatched junction bases numbered 2, after V lost 4 bases and J lost 2 bases. The V gene's germline CDR1 is SGHRS and CDR2 YFSETQ. Here the CDR3 DNA reads TGCGCCAGCAGCGACAGGGGGACCACAGATACGCAGTATTTT. Its translation is CASSDRGTTDTQYF.

This clone was observed a single time. The V gene is TRBV5-1, the J gene TRBJ2-1; tentatively, D is TRBD2 (5 bases). Trimming removed 2 bases at V and 6 bases at J, with 18 bases between. Per germline, CDR1 SGHRS and CDR2 YFSETQ. CDR3 length: 16 amino acids. As DNA, the CDR3 is TGCGCCAGCAGCTTAAGGGAGATAGCGATGGGCAATGAGCAGTTCTTC. Translated, it gives CASSLREIAMGNEQFF.

This rearrangement joins TRBV10-2 to TRBJ1-1; a weak D match, TRBD1 (6 bases). The germline gives CDR1 WSHSY, CDR2 SAAADI. The CDR3 contains 16 residues. V was pared by 7 bases and J by 2 bases, with 20 bases between. The CDR3 coding sequence is TGCGCCAGCAAGAGGACTTTTACAGGGTTCAACACTGAAGCTTTCTTT. This codes for CASKRTFTGFNTEAFF.

This clone was observed a few times. The rearrangement uses TRBV23-1 and TRBJ2-3; TRBD2 matches at 10 bases. TRBV23-1 is known as an ORF, though its function is uncertain. V shed 2 bases, J shed 11 bases, and the junction held 13 bases outside the gene matches. This CDR3 spans 16 amino acids. The CDR3: CASSQRPSLAGDMQYF. Here the CDR3 DNA reads TGCGCCAGCAGTCAACGACCTAGCCTAGCGGGAGACATGCAGTATTTT.

The chain is built from TRBV5-1 and TRBJ2-7; TRBD1 matches 9 bases. V was clipped by 2 bases and J by 1 base; unmatched bases: 1. The CDR3 covers 14 residues. Germline V gene data show CDR1 as SGHRS and CDR2 as YFSETQ. DNA for the CDR3: TGCGCCAGCAGCTTACAGGGGGCATCCTACGAGCAGTACTTC. Protein product: CASSLQGASYEQYF. Based on the CDR3 plus reference TRBV5-1 and TRBJ2-7, the full variable domain is KAGVTQTPRYLIKTRGQQVTLSCSPISGHRSVSWYQQTPGQGLQFLFEYFSETQRNKGNFPGRFSGRQFSNSRSEMNVSTLELGDSALYLCASSLQGASYEQYFGPGTRLTVT.

This clone was detected once. The rearrangement links TRBV2 to TRBJ2-3, with a weak D call TRBD2 (5 bases). The V gene's germline CDR1 is SNHLY and CDR2 FYNNEI. The CDR3 extends over 14 amino acids. V was pared by 8 bases and J by 0 bases, with 12 bases between. CDR3 sequence (DNA): TGTGCCAGCGCCCGGGATCTTAGCACAGATACGCAGTATTTT. As protein: CASARDLSTDTQYF.

This clone was recorded a few times. The chain couples TRBV2 to TRBJ2-7, with a possible D match to TRBD2 (5 bases). Per germline, CDR1 SNHLY and CDR2 FYNNEI. The CDR3 totals 14 residues. The V end lost 6 bases, the J end lost 5 bases, and 17 bases lay between the germline ends. CDR3 amino acids: CASSRTALEDEQYF. The CDR3 DNA reads as TGTGCCAGCAGCCGGACCGCTCTGGAGGACGAGCAGTACTTC.

The chain carries TRBV9 and TRBJ1-1; D remains ambiguous. The CDR3 has 14 amino acids. Germline V gene sequence: CDR1 SGDLS, CDR2 YYNGEE. The V end lost 1 base, the J end lost 1 base, and 8 bases lay between the germline ends. The CDR3 spells CASSVSPGNTEAFF. DNA for the CDR3: TGTGCCAGCAGCGTAAGTCCGGGGAACACTGAAGCTTTCTTT.

This chain uses TRBV2 with TRBJ2-1; D is possibly TRBD2 (6 bases). Germline V CDR1 and CDR2: SNHLY, FYNNEI. CDR3 length: 14 amino acids. The V end lost 6 bases, the J end lost 8 bases, and 17 bases lay between the germline ends. The CDR3 loop is CASRRDWGPDEQFF. In DNA form, the CDR3 reads TGTGCCAGCAGAAGGGACTGGGGTCCTGATGAGCAGTTCTTC.

The chain employs TRBV4-2 and TRBJ2-3; 8 bases are shared with TRBD2. CDR1 and CDR2 from the germline V gene are LGHNA and YNFKEQ. Unmatched junction bases numbered 10, after V lost 3 bases and J lost 2 bases. The CDR3 has 17 amino acids. The CDR3 is CASSQGGSGGLTDTQYF. The CDR3 DNA reads TGTGCCAGCAGCCAGGGGGGGAGCGGGGGCCTCACAGATACGCAGTATTTT.

This clone occurred once. The chain couples TRBV10-3 to TRBJ1-2; 9 nucleotides align to TRBD1. Germline lookup yields CDR1 ENHRY and CDR2 SYGVKD. V lost 6 bases, J lost 3 bases, and 5 bases stayed unmatched. The length of the CDR3 is 14 residues. CDR3 DNA: TGTGCCATCAGGGGACAGGGAAGCGACTATGGCTACACCTTC. Its protein is CAIRGQGSDYGYTF.